This TCR beta chain was sequenced during a study of blood T cell repertoires in COVID-19. Study-wide background: COVID-19 samples from acute and convalescent phases originated in the United States, Italy and Spain. The analysed material was cDNA or gDNA that came from T cells, B-cell-depleted T cells, or PBMCs.

The V segment lost 0 bases and the J segment 8 bases; nucleotides outside the gene matches: 8. Germline-derived CDR1 and CDR2 are SGHRS and YFSETQ. CDR3 length: 15 amino acids. Authors' processing steps: Reference gene primers were amplified, and this amplification served to estimate nucleated cell counts. Sequenced by immunoSEQ multiplex PCR; TCRdb stores in-frame clones only, minus some. That table supplies the V and J calls and clone size; D and trimming were determined from the DNA. Of about 46,000 clones listed, approximately 85% are singletons. This chain joins TRBV5-1 and TRBJ2-1; 7 bases match TRBD1. The sequenced sample was peripheral blood. This TCR derives from a human donor in a cohort sampled during active COVID-19. The donor label of this sample is uncertain. CDR3 residues: CASSLADRVGDEQFF. The CDR3 DNA is TGCGCCAGCAGCTTGGCTGACAGGGTAGGGGATGAGCAGTTCTTC.